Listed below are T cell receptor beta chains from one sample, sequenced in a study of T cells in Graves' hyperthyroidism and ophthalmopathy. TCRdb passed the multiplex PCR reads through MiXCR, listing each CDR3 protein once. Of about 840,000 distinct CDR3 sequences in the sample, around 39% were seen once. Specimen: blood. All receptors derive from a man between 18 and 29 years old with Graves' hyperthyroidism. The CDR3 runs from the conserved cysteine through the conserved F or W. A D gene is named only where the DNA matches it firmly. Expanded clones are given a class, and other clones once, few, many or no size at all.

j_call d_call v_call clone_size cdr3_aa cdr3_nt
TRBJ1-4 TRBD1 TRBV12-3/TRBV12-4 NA CASSFLEGQGSEKLFF TGTGCCAGCAGTTTTCTGGAGGGACAGGGAAGCGAAAAACTGTTTTTT
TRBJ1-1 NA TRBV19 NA CVSSVSLNTEAFF TGTGTCAGTAGTGTCTCTTTGAACACTGAAGCTTTCTTT
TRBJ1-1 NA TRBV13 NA CASGGPWNTEAFF TGTGCCAGCGGGGGGCCGTGGAACACTGAAGCTTTCTTT
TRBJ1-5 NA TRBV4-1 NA CASSQVRGGQPQHF TGCGCCAGCAGCCAAGTAAGGGGAGGGCAGCCCCAGCATTTT
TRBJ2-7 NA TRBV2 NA CASSRDTRGNEQYF TGTGCCAGCTCCCGGGACACCCGAGGAAACGAGCAGTACTTC
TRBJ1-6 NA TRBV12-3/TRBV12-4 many CASSLGAVNSPLHF TGTGCCAGCAGTTTAGGGGCGGTGAATTCACCCCTCCACTTT
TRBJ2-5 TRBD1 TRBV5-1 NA CASSLAPTGGKETQYF TGCGCCAGCAGCTTGGCCCCGACAGGGGGGAAGGAGACCCAGTACTTC
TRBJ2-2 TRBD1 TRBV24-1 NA CATRDRVGGELFF TGTGCCACCAGGGACAGGGTTGGCGGGGAGCTGTTTTTT
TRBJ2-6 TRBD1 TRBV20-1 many CSASLKDRGGANVLTF TGCAGTGCTAGCCTGAAGGACAGGGGCGGGGCCAACGTCCTGACTTTC
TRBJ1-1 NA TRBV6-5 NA CASSYSRAGRKTEAFF TGTGCCAGCAGTTACTCGAGGGCAGGGAGGAAGACTGAAGCTTTCTTT
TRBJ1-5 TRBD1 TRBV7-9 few CASSLQTGGNNQPQHF TGTGCCAGCAGCCTCCAGACAGGGGGCAACAATCAGCCCCAGCATTTT
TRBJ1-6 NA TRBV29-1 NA CSVGEGLNSPLHF TGCAGCGTTGGGGAGGGCCTGAATTCACCCCTCCACTTT
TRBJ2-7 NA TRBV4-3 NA CASSQVKGSPYEQYF TGCGCCAGCAGCCAAGTTAAAGGGAGTCCCTACGAGCAGTACTTC
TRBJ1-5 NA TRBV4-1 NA CASSQDRIGSNQPQHF TGCGCCAGCAGCCAAGATAGGATAGGGTCCAATCAGCCCCAGCATTTT
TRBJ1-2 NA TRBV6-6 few CASSYLGGYTF TGTGCCAGCAGTTACCTGGGTGGCTACACCTTC
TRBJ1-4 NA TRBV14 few CASSKGGEGEKLFF TGTGCCAGCTCAAAAGGCGGGGAGGGTGAAAAACTGTTTTTT
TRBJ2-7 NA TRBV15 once CATSSLDYEQYF TGTGCCACCAGCAGTCTTGACTACGAGCAGTACTTC
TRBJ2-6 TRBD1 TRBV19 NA CASSLGTGLDGANVLTF TGTGCCAGTAGTCTCGGGACAGGTCTTGATGGGGCCAACGTCCTGACTTTC
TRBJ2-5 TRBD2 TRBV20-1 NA CSARGDPGGETQYF TGCAGTGCTAGGGGGGATCCGGGGGGAGAGACCCAGTACTTC
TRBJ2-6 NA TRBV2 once CASSVQGANVLTF TGTGCCAGCAGTGTACAGGGCGCCAACGTCCTGACTTTC
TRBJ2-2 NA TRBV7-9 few CASSGTHDNTGELFF TGTGCCAGCAGCGGGACACACGATAACACCGGGGAGCTGTTTTTT
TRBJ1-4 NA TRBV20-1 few CSARDSGRASEKLFF TGCAGTGCTAGAGATTCTGGCAGGGCGAGCGAAAAACTGTTTTTT
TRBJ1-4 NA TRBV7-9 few CASSLVGGSNEKLFF TGTGCCAGCAGCTTAGTGGGGGGGTCTAATGAAAAACTGTTTTTT
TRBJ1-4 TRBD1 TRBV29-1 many CSVAPGTGGEKLFF TGCAGCGTGGCCCCAGGGACAGGGGGTGAAAAACTGTTTTTT
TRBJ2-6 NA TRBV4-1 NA CASSREGGSGANVLTF TGTGCCAGCAGCCGCGAAGGGGGCTCTGGGGCCAACGTCCTGACTTTC
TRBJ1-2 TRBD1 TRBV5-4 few CASSLRDRGYGYTF TGTGCCAGCAGCTTAAGAGACAGGGGCTATGGCTACACCTTC
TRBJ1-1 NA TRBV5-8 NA CASSPLVRDTEAFF TGTGCCAGCAGCCCCCTCGTGAGGGACACTGAAGCTTTCTTT
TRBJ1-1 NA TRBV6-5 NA CASRENQNTEAFF TGTGCCAGCAGGGAAAATCAGAACACTGAAGCTTTCTTT
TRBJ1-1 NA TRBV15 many CATRRDTEAFF TGTGCCACCAGGAGGGACACTGAAGCTTTCTTT
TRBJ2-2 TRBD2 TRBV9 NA CASSARTSGSKGGELFF TGTGCCAGCAGCGCCCGGACTAGCGGGAGTAAAGGCGGGGAGCTGTTTTTT
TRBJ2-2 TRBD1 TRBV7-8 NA CASSFGDRETTGELFF TGTGCCAGCAGCTTCGGGGACAGGGAGACTACCGGGGAGCTGTTTTTT
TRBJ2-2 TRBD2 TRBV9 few CASKKSGAPTGELFF TGTGCCAGCAAGAAGAGCGGGGCACCTACCGGGGAGCTGTTTTTT
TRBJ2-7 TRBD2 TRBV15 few CASSQVAGATYEQYF TGTGCCAGCAGCCAAGTAGCGGGGGCGACCTACGAGCAGTACTTC
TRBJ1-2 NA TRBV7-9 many CASSRTLTSWEAGYTF TGTGCCAGCAGCCGGACTTTAACCTCGTGGGAGGCTGGCTACACCTTC
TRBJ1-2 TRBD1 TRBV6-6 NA CASSFSPPGQDYGYTF TGTGCCAGCAGCTTCTCCCCCCCGGGACAGGACTATGGCTACACCTTC
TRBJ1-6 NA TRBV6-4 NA CASSAHMGNSPLHF TGTGCCAGCAGTGCTCATATGGGAAATTCACCCCTCCACTTT
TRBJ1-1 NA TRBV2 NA CASREPGGTEAFF TGTGCCAGCAGGGAACCCGGGGGCACTGAAGCTTTCTTT
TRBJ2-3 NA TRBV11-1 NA CASSVGTHSDTQYF TGTGCCAGCAGCGTAGGGACCCATTCAGATACGCAGTATTTT
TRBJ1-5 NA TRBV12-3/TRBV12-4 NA CASSLPGVGNQPQHF TGTGCCAGCAGTTTACCGGGGGTCGGGAATCAGCCCCAGCATTTT
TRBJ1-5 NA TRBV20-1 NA CAPGHRDGTQHF TGCGCCCCCGGACACCGCGACGGGACCCAGCATTTT
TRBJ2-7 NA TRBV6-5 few CASSYVSLQGGEQYF TGTGCCAGCAGTTACGTGTCCCTTCAGGGCGGGGAGCAGTACTTC
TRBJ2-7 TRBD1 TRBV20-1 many CSALPTGDYEQYF TGCAGTGCTCTTCCGACAGGGGACTACGAGCAGTACTTC